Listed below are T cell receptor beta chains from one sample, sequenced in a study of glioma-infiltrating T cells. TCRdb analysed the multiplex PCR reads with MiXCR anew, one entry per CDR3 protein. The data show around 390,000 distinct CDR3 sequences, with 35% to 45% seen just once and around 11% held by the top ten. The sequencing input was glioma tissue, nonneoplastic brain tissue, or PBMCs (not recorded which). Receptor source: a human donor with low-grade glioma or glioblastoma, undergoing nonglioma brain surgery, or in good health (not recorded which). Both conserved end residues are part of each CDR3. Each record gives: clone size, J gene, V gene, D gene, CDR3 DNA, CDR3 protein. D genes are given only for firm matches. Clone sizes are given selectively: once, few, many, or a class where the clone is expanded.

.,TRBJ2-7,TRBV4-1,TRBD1,TGCGCCAGCAGCCAGGATACAGGGGGCTCCCTCTCCTACGAGCAGTACTTC,CASSQDTGGSLSYEQYF
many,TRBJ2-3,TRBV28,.,TGTGCCAGCAGTTACAGTCGGGAGTGGGGCACAGATACGCAGTATTTT,CASSYSREWGTDTQYF
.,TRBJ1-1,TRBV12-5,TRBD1,TGTGCTAGTGGTTTGGTACTGGGCAGGGGGCGGACTGAAGCTTTCTTT,CASGLVLGRGRTEAFF
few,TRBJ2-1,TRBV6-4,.,TGTGCCACATCGGACGGGGACGATCGGAATGAGCAGTTCTTC,CATSDGDDRNEQFF
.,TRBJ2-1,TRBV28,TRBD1,TGCGCCAGCAGTCGGGACAGGGAGAGCGAGCAGTTCTTC,CASSRDRESEQFF
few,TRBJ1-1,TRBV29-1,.,TGCAGCGTCCGCGGACGGTTGAACACTGAAGCTTTCTTT,CSVRGRLNTEAFF
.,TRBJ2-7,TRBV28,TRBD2,TGTGCCAGCAGTAAGACTAGCGTGATGACCTACGAGCAGTACTTC,CASSKTSVMTYEQYF
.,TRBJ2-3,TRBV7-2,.,TGTGCCAGCAGTTCTTCTCGGACTGGGGGAGCAGATACGCAGTATTTT,CASSSSRTGGADTQYF
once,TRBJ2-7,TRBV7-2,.,TGTGCCAGCAGCAATAGGCGGGGTTCCTACGAGCAGTACTTC,CASSNRRGSYEQYF
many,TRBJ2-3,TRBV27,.,TGTGCCAGCAGTGTATTGGGATTTTGGGGCACAGATACGCAGTATTTT,CASSVLGFWGTDTQYF
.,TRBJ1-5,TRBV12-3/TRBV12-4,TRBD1,TGTGCCAGCAGTTGGGGACAGTCCAATCAGCCCCAGCATTTT,CASSWGQSNQPQHF
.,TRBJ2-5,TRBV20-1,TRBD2,TGCAGTGCTAGAGAACCCCGGACTAGCGGACGACAAGAGACCCAGTACTTC,CSAREPRTSGRQETQYF
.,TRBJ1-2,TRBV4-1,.,TGCGCCAGCAGCCTCGGGCAAGGCCTAGACTATGGCTACACCTTC,CASSLGQGLDYGYTF
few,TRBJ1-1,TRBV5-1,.,TGCGCCAGCAGCTGGGGTAGGACAGCGGAAAACACTGAAGCTTTCTTT,CASSWGRTAENTEAFF
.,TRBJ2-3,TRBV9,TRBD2,TGTGCCAGCAGCGCAGGACTAGCGCGGGGGGCAGATACGCAGTATTTT,CASSAGLARGADTQYF
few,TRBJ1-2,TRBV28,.,TGTGCCAGCAGTCCACGACAGGTCTATGGCTACACCTTC,CASSPRQVYGYTF
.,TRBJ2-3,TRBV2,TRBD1,TGTGCCAGCAGTGAAGGACAGGGGGCTTTAGATACGCAGTATTTT,CASSEGQGALDTQYF
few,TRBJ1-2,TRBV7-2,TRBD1,TGTGCCAGCAGCCGCCCCCGGACAGGAACTTATGGCTACACCTTC,CASSRPRTGTYGYTF
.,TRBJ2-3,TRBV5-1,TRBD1,TGCGCCAGCAGCCTGGTCCGGACAGGGGTCACAGATACGCAGTATTTT,CASSLVRTGVTDTQYF
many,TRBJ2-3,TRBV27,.,TGTGCCAGCAGTTTCCCACGGGAAGATACGCAGTATTTT,CASSFPREDTQYF
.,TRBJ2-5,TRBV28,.,TGTGCCAGCAGTTTAGTTTCAGCAGGGCGCGAGACCCAGTACTTC,CASSLVSAGRETQYF
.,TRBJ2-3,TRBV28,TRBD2,TGTGCCAGCAGCGGGACTAGCGGGACGGCCGCAGATACGCAGTATTTT,CASSGTSGTAADTQYF
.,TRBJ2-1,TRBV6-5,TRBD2,TGTGCCAGCAGTTACACAGTCTTAGCGGGCCCGGCCTACAATGAGCAGTTCTTC,CASSYTVLAGPAYNEQFF
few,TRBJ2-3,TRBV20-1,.,TGCAGTGCTAGACTCCCATATACGCAGTATTTT,CSARLPYTQYF
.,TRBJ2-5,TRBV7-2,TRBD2,TGTGCCAGCAGATTCACGGGACTAGAAGGAGAGACCCAGTACTTC,CASRFTGLEGETQYF
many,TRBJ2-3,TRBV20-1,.,TGCAGTGCTGCAGGAGGCGCCCACACAGATACGCAGTATTTT,CSAAGGAHTDTQYF
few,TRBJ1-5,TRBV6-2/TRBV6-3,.,TGTGCCAGCAGAAATCCGGGGGAGAATCAGCCCCAGCATTTT,CASRNPGENQPQHF
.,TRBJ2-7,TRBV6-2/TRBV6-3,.,TGTACCAGCAGTTACGGGCAGTACTTC,CTSSYGQYF
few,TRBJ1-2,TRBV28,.,TGTGCCAGCAGTTTAGACCGTCGGGGCTATGGCTACACCTTC,CASSLDRRGYGYTF
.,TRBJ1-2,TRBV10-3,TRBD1,TGTGCCATCAGTGAGACAGGGGGGCACACCTTC,CAISETGGHTF
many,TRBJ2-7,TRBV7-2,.,TGTGCCAGCAGCTTGTCGATTTACTACGAGCAGTACTTC,CASSLSIYYEQYF
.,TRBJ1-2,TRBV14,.,TGTGCCAGCAGCCACCTACCTCAGGGGAGGTATGGCTACACCTTC,CASSHLPQGRYGYTF
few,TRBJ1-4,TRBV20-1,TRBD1,TGCAGTGCTAGTACAAGGGGGCGGGAAAAACTGTTTTTT,CSASTRGREKLFF
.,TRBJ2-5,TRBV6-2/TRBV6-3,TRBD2,TGTGCCAGCAGTTACGCGGGCGGGAGGAAGACCGAGTACTTC,CASSYAGGRKTEYF
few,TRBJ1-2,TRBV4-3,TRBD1,TGCGCCAGCAGCCAAGATTTGAAGAGGGGGCAGAACTATGGCTACACCTTC,CASSQDLKRGQNYGYTF
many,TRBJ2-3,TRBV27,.,TGTGCCAGCAGTTCGGATACCGGAGGGTTAGATACGCAGTATTTT,CASSSDTGGLDTQYF
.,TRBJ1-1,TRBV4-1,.,TGCGCCAGCAGCCTCGTCTGGGGGCCTGAAGCTTTCTTT,CASSLVWGPEAFF
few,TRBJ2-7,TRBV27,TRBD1,TGTGCCAGCAGTTCTCACGGGACAGGGGATGACGAGCAGTACTTC,CASSSHGTGDDEQYF
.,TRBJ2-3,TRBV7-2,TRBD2,TGTGCCAGCAGCTTATCCCGACTAGCGGGAGAGCGGTGGGATACGCAGTATTTT,CASSLSRLAGERWDTQYF
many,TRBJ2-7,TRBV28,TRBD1,TGTGCCAGCAGTTTAGGGACAGGGTACGAGCAGTACTTC,CASSLGTGYEQYF
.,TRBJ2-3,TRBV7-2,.,TGTGCCAGTAGCAGTGGGCTAGCCGTCACAGATACGCAGTATTTT,CASSSGLAVTDTQYF
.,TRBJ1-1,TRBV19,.,TGTGCCAGTAGTATTGGACAGACTGAAGCTTTCTTT,CASSIGQTEAFF
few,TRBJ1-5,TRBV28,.,TGTGCCAGACGGACGCTCGGTTATAGCAATCAGCCCCAGCATTTT,CARRTLGYSNQPQHF
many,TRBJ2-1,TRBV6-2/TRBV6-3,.,TGTGCCAGCAGTCCCCGGACCTCCGGGGAGCAGTTCTTC,CASSPRTSGEQFF
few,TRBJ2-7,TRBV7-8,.,TGTGCCAGCAGCTTAGGGAATCGGGATTGGTACTTC,CASSLGNRDWYF
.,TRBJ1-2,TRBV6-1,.,TGTGCCAGCATGGCATTCTTTTGGTATGGCTACACCTTC,CASMAFFWYGYTF
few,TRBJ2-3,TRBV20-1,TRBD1,TGCAGTCATTCAGGGGGAGATAGCACAGATACGCAGTATTTT,CSHSGGDSTDTQYF
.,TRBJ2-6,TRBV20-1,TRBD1,TGCAGTGCCACTCAGGGGGCTGGGGCCAACGTCCTGACTTTC,CSATQGAGANVLTF
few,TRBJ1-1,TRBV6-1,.,TGTGCCACCCGGGGGGGGATTCGGACTGAAGCTTTCTTT,CATRGGIRTEAFF
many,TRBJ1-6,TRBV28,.,TGTGCCAGCAGCACCGGAGGGAGTCATTCACCCCTCCACTTT,CASSTGGSHSPLHF
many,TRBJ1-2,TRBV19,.,TGTGCCAGTAGTATGGCAGGGCGAGGCTACACCTTC,CASSMAGRGYTF
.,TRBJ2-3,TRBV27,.,TGTGCCTCAAGCCCGGGACAAAAAAGCACAGATACGCAGTATTTT,CASSPGQKSTDTQYF
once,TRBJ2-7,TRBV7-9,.,TGTGCCAGCAGCGCTTTCGTGGAGAACTACGAGCAGTACTTC,CASSAFVENYEQYF
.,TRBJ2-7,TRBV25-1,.,TGTGCCAGCTCACCCCCGGGACCCGGGCACTACGAGCAGTACTTC,CASSPPGPGHYEQYF
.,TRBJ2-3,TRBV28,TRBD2,TGTGCCAGCAGTCCCCGGACTAGCGGAGTGAGAGGAGATACGCAGTATTTT,CASSPRTSGVRGDTQYF